The 11 T cell receptor beta chains below all came from one sample that was sequenced in a study of liver allograft versus peripheral blood T cells. Across the whole study: Transplanted livers held T cell receptor repertoires, and these were compared with repertoires in recipients' peripheral blood.

TCRdb independently ran MiXCR on the reads; one entry per CDR3 protein. In the table there are some 6,000 distinct CDR3 sequences, around 16% of which are singletons. The receptor set was obtained from a human patient who had a liver transplant. The graft donor may account for some of the T cells.

This clonotype was observed at least ten times. This chain links TRBV29-1 with TRBJ1-1, with D possibly matching TRBD1 (6 bases). This CDR3 is built from 15 residues. V dropped 3 bases and J dropped 6 bases, with 20 bases sitting between them. Looked up from germline, CDR1 is SQVTM and CDR2 is ANQGSEA. In DNA, the CDR3 is TGCAGCGTTGAGGGGGGCATACGGGGGAGCGCTGAAGCTTTCTTT. It translates to CSVEGGIRGSAEAFF.

This clonotype was seen ten or more times. The chain's CDR3 is CASSTRDRTADTQYF. CDR3 DNA sequence: TGTGCCAGTTCGACTCGGGACAGGACGGCAGATACGCAGTATTTT. This sequence joins TRBV6-1 and TRBJ2-3; 8 bases match TRBD1. CDR1 and CDR2 from the germline V gene are MNHNS and SASEGT. This CDR3 is built from 15 residues. V was pared by 9 bases and J by 4 bases, with 12 bases of the junction left unmatched.

This clonotype is classed as medium-sized. This chain uses TRBV5-1 with TRBJ2-2; TRBD1 aligns across 9 bases. Looked up from germline, CDR1 is SGHRS and CDR2 is YFSETQ. V was clipped by 4 bases and J by 6 bases; unmatched bases: 10. There are 16 residues in the CDR3. The CDR3 DNA reads as TGCGCCAGCAGCCCGACCGGGACAGGGATACCCGGGGAGCTGTTTTTT. This encodes CASSPTGTGIPGELFF.

This clonotype was picked up many times. The V and J genes are TRBV28 and TRBJ2-1, with D uncertain. This CDR3 has 17 residues. The V gene lost 1 base and the J gene lost 4 bases, with 17 bases spanning the gap. The germline V gene has CDR1 MDHEN and CDR2 SYDVKM. The CDR3 DNA is TGTGCCAGCAGTTTATCCGGTGGGTTAGGATCTTACAATGAGCAGTTCTTC. It yields the protein CASSLSGGLGSYNEQFF.

With regard to this clonotype: One junction end does not reproduce the germline sequence, and a read error may be involved. V usage is TRBV28 and J usage is TRBJ2-2, with 7 bases fitting TRBD1. The CDR3 covers 15 residues. From germline, CDR1 is MDHEN and CDR2 SYDVKM. The CDR3 sequence is CASRPWVENTGERGF. The CDR3 coding sequence is TGTGCCAGCAGACCATGGGTTGAGAACACAGGGGAGAGGGGGTTT. The full variable domain, its missing parts supplied by reference TRBV28 and TRBJ2-2, is DVKVTQSSRYLVKRTGEKVFLECVQDMDHENMFWYRQDPGLGLRLIYFSYDVKMKEKGDIPEGYSVSREKKERFSLILESASTNQTSMYLCASRPWVENTGERGFGEGSRLTVL.

This clonotype was counted a few times. The CDR3 sequence: CASSYGSTEAFF. The DNA of the CDR3 is TGTGCCAGCAGCTATGGGAGTACTGAAGCTTTCTTT. V gene TRBV7-9 combines with J gene TRBJ1-1, with D uncertain. V was clipped by 4 bases and J by 5 bases, with 8 bases between them. Per the germline V gene, CDR1 is SEHNR and CDR2 is FQNEAQ (reference sequence). The CDR3 has 12 amino acids.

By share, this clonotype counts as medium-sized. This chain links TRBV10-3 with TRBJ2-3; 9 positions match TRBD2. The CDR3 runs to 17 residues. With V trimmed by 3 bases and J by 6 bases, 13 bases remained unmatched. Looked up from germline, CDR1 is ENHRY and CDR2 is SYGVKD. This CDR3 is CAISDLAGLQPGDTQYF. CDR3 coding DNA: TGTGCCATCAGTGACCTAGCGGGACTTCAACCAGGGGATACGCAGTATTTT.

J is TRBJ1-2 and V is TRBV3-1; tentatively, D is TRBD1 (5 bases). V lost 3 bases to trimming and J lost 3 bases, with 23 bases between them. Germline assignment: CDR1 LGHDT and CDR2 YNNKEL (reference sequence). This CDR3 has 18 amino acids. The CDR3 spells CASSHGRYGIGEDYGYTF. CDR3 bases: TGTGCCAGCAGCCATGGGCGATATGGCATAGGGGAAGACTATGGCTACACCTTC.

This clonotype was seen at least ten times. The chain is built from TRBV20-1 and TRBJ2-6; TRBD1 is a possible D gene (6 bases). CDR3 length: 15 amino acids. Germline values: CDR1 DFQATT, CDR2 SNEGSKA (reference sequence). V gave up 1 base and J gave up 2 bases, with 9 bases separating them. The DNA for the CDR3 is TGCAGTGCTAGAGTTCCAGGGGCTGGGGCCAACGTCCTGACTTTC. The encoded protein is CSARVPGAGANVLTF.

This chain links TRBV7-9 with TRBJ1-1; possibly TRBD1 for D (6 bases). CDR1 is SEHNR and CDR2 is FQNEAQ in the germline V gene (reference sequence). V was clipped by 3 bases and J by 1 base, with 9 bases between them. This CDR3 spans 14 amino acids. This CDR3 reads CASSFPGQNTEAFF. As DNA, the CDR3 is TGTGCCAGCAGCTTCCCGGGACAGAACACTGAAGCTTTCTTT.

In the case of this clonotype: A clone one base away is much larger, so this may be a read error. J is TRBJ1-2 and V is TRBV11-2, with D perhaps TRBD1 (5 bases). V lost 8 bases to trimming and J lost 4 bases, with 17 bases between them. The CDR3 is 14 amino acids. Germline V CDR1 and CDR2: SGHAT, FQNNGV. The CDR3 spells CASCLGTDLYGYTF. The CDR3 DNA is TGTGCCAGCTGCCTAGGGACGGACCTCTATGGCTACACCTTC.